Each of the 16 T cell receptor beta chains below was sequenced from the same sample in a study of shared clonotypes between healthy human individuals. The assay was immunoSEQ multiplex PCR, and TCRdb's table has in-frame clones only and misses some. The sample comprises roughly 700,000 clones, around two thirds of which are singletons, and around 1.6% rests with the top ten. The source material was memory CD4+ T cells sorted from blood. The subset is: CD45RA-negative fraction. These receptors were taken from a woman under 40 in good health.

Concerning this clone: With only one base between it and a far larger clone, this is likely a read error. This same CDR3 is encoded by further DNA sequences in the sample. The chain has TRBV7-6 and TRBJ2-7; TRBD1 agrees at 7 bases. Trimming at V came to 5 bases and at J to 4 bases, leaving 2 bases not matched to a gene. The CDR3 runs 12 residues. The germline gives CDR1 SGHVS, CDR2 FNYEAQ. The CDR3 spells CASSPTGYEQYF. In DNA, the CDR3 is TGTGCCAGCAGCCCGACAGGGTACGAGCAGTACTTC. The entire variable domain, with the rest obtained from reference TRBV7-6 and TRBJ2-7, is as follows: GAGVSQSPRYKVTKRGQDVALRCDPISGHVSLYWYRQALGQGPEFLTYFNYEAQQDKSGLPNDRFSAERPEGSISTLTIQRTEQRDSAMYRCASSPTGYEQYFGPGTRLTVT.

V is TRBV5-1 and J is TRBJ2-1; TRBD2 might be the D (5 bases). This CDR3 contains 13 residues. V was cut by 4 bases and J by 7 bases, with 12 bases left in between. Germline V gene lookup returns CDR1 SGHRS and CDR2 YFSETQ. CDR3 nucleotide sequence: TGCGCCAGCAGCCTCCGGACGGGGAATGAGCAGTTCTTC. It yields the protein CASSLRTGNEQFF.

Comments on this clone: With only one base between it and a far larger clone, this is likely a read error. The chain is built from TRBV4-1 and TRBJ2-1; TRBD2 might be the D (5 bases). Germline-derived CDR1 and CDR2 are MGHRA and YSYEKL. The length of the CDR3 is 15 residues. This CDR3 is CANSHPLRDSNEQFF. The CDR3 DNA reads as TGCGCCAACAGCCACCCTCTTCGGGATTCCAATGAGCAGTTCTTC.

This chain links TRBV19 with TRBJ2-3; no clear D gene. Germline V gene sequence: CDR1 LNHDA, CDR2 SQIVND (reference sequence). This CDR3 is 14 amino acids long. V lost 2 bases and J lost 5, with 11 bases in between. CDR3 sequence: CASSISFERDTQYF. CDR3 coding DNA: TGTGCCAGTAGTATATCTTTTGAAAGAGATACGCAGTATTTT.

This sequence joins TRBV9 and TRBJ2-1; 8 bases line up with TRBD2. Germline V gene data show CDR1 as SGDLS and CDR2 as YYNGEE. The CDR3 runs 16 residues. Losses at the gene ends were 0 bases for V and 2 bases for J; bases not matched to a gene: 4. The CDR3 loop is CASSVGGSGTYNEQFF. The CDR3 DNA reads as TGTGCCAGCAGCGTAGGCGGTAGCGGGACCTACAATGAGCAGTTCTTC.

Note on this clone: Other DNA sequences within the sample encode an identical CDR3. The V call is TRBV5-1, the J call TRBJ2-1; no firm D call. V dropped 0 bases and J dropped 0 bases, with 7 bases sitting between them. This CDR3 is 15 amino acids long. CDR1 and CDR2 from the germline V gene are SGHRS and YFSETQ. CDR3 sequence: CASSLARSSYNEQFF. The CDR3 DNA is TGCGCCAGCAGCTTGGCTAGGAGCTCCTACAATGAGCAGTTCTTC.

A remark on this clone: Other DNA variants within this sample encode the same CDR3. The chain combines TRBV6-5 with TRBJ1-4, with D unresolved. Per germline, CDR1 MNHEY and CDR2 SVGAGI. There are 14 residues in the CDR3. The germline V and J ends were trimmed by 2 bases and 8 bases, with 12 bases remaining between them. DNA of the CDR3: TGTGCCAGCAGTTACGATTTGAGAGGGGAAAAACTGTTTTTT. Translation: CASSYDLRGEKLFF.

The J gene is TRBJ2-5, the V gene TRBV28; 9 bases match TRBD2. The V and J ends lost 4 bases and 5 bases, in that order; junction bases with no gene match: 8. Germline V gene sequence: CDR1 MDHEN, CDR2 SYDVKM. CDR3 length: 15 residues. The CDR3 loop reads CASSSPSGRLETQYF. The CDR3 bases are TGTGCCAGCAGTTCCCCAAGCGGGAGGTTGGAGACCCAGTACTTC. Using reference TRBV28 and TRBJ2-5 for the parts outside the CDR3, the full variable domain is DVKVTQSSRYLVKRTGEKVFLECVQDMDHENMFWYRQDPGLGLRLIYFSYDVKMKEKGDIPEGYSVSREKKERFSLILESASTNQTSMYLCASSSPSGRLETQYFGPGTRLLVL.

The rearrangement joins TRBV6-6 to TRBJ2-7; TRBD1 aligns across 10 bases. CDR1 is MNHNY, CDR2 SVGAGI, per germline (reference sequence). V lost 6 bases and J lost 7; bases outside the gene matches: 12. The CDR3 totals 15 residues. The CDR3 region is CASRENRDRGREQYF. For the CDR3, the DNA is TGTGCCAGCAGGGAAAACCGGGACAGGGGACGGGAGCAGTACTTC.

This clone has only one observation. Here the CDR3 reads CASSLGQPTYGYTF. In DNA form, the CDR3 reads TGTGCCAGCAGCTTAGGACAGCCAACCTATGGCTACACCTTC. V and J are TRBV5-6 and TRBJ1-2; D is perhaps TRBD1 (6 bases). This CDR3 spans 14 amino acids. Germline CDR1 reads SGHDT; CDR2 reads YYEEEE. V lost 2 bases and J lost 4, with 12 bases in between.

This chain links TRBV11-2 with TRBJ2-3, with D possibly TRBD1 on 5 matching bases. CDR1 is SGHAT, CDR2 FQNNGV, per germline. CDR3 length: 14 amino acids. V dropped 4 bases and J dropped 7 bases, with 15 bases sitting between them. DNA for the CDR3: TGTGCCAGCAGCTCACGAAGGGGATCTTATACGCAGTATTTT. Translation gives CASSSRRGSYTQYF.

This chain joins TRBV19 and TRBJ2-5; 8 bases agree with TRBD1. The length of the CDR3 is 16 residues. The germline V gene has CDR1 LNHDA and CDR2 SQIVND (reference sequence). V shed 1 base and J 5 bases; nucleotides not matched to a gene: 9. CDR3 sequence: CASSIGPQGARETQYF. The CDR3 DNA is TGTGCCAGTAGTATAGGCCCCCAGGGGGCGCGGGAGACCCAGTACTTC.

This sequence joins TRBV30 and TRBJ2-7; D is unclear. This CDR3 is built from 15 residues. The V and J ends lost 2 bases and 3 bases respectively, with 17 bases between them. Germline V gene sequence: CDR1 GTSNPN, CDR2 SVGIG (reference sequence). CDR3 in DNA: TGTGCCTGGAGTCACGGGCCCGGAATAGACTACGAGCAGTACTTC. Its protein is CAWSHGPGIDYEQYF.

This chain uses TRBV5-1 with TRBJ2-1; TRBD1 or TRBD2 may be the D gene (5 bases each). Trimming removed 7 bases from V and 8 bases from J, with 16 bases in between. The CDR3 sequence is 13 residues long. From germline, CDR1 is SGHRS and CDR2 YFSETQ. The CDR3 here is CASSLGHGDEQFF. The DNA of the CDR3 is TGCGCCAGCTCACTTGGACACGGGGATGAGCAGTTCTTC.

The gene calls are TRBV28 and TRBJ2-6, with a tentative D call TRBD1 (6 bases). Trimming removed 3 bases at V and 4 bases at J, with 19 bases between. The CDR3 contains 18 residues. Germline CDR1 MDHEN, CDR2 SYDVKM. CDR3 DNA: TGTGCCAGCAGTTTGGGGCTATCATCAGGGGTCGGGGCCAACGTCCTGACTTTC. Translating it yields CASSLGLSSGVGANVLTF.

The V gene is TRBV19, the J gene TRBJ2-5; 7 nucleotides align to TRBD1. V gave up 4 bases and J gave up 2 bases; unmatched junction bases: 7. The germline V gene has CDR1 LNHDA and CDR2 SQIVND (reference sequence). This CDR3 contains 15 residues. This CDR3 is CASSTIDRAQETQYF. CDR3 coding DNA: TGTGCCAGTAGTACGATAGACAGGGCGCAAGAGACCCAGTACTTC.